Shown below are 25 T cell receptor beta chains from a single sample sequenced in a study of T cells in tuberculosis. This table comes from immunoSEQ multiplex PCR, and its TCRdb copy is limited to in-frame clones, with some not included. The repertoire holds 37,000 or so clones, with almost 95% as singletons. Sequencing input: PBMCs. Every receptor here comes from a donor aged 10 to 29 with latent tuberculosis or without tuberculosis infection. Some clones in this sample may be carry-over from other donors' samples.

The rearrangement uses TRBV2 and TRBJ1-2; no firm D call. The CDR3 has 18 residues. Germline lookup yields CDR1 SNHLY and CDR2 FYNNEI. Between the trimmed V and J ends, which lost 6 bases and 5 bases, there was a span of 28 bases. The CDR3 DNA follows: TGTGCCAGCAGGACCACGACCGCGGCTCTAAGATATGTTTATGGCTACACCTTC. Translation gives CASRTTTAALRYVYGYTF.

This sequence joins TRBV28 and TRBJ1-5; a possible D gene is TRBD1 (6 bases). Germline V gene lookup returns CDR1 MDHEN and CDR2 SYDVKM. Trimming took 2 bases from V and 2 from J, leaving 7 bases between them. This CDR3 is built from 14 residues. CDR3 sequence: CASSLAGGNQPQHF. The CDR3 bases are TGTGCCAGCAGTTTAGCAGGGGGCAATCAGCCCCAGCATTTT.

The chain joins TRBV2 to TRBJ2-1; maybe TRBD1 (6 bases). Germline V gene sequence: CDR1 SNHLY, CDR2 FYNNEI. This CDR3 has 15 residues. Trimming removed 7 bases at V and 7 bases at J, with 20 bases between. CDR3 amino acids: CASNTGFPQINEQFF. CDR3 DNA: TGTGCCAGCAATACAGGGTTCCCACAAATTAATGAGCAGTTCTTC.

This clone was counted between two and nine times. The CDR3 DNA reads TGTGCCAGTAGTATAGGGAGGCAAAGCACTGAAGCTTTCTTT. Protein product: CASSIGRQSTEAFF. The rearrangement links TRBV19 to TRBJ1-1; no reliable D call. The CDR3 is 14 residues long. Germline assignment: CDR1 LNHDA and CDR2 SQIVND (reference sequence). V was pared by 1 base and J by 4 bases, with 10 bases between.

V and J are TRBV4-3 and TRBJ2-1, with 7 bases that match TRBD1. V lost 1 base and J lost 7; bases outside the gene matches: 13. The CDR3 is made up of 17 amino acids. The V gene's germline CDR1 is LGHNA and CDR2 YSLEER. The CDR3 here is CASSQGTGTAANNEQFF. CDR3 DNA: TGCGCCAGCAGCCAAGGGACCGGGACAGCAGCCAATAATGAGCAGTTCTTC.

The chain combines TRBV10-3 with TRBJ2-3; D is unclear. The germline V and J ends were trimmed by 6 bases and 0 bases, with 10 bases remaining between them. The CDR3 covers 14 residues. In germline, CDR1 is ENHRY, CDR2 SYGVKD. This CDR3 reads CAIRAGTSTDTQYF. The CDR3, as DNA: TGTGCCATCAGGGCAGGTACTAGCACAGATACGCAGTATTTT.

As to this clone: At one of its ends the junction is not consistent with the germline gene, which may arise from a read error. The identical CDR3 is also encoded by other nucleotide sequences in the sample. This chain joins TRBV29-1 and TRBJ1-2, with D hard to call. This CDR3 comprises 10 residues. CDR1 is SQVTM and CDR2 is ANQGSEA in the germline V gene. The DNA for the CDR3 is TGCAGTGTTGATTCAAATGGCTACACCTTC. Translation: CSVDSNGYTF.

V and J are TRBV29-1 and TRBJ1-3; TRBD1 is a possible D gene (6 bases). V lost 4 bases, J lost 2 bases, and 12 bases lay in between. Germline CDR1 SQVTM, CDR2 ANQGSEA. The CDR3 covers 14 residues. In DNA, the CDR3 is TGCAGCGTTGCCGAGGACAGAACTGGAAACACCATATATTTT. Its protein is CSVAEDRTGNTIYF.

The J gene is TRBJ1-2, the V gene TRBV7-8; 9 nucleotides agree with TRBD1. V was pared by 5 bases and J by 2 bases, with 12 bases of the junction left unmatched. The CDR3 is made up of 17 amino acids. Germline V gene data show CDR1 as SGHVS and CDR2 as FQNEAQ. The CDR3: CASSIRPNRGPNYGYTF. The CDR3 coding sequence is TGTGCCAGCAGCATCCGTCCGAACAGGGGGCCGAACTATGGCTACACCTTC.

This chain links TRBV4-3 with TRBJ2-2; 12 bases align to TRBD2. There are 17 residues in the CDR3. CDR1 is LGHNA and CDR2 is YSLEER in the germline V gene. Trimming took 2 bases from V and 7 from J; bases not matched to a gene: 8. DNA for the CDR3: TGCGCCAGCAGCCAAAAGAGCCTAGCGGGGGGGCACGGGGAGCTGTTTTTT. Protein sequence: CASSQKSLAGGHGELFF.

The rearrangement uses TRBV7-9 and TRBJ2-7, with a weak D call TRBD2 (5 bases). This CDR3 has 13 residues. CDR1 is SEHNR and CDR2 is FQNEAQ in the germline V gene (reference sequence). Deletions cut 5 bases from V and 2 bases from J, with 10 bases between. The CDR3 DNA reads TGTGCCAGCAGCCCCGGGGTTCCCTACGAGCAGTACTTC. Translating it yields CASSPGVPYEQYF.

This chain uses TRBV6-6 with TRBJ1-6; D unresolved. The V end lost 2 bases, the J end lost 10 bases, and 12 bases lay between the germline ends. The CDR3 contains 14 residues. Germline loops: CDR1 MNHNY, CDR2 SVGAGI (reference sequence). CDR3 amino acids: CASSYVVPGSPLHF. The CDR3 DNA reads TGTGCCAGCAGTTACGTGGTGCCAGGCTCACCCCTCCACTTT.

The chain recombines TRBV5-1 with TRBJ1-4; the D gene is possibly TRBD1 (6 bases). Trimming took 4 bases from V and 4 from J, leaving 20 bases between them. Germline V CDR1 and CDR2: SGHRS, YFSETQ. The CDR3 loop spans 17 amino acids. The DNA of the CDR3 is TGCGCCAGCAGCGATCCCTCTGGACAGAGTTTTAATGAAAAACTGTTTTTT. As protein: CASSDPSGQSFNEKLFF. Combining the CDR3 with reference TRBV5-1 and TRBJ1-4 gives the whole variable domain KAGVTQTPRYLIKTRGQQVTLSCSPISGHRSVSWYQQTPGQGLQFLFEYFSETQRNKGNFPGRFSGRQFSNSRSEMNVSTLELGDSALYLCASSDPSGQSFNEKLFFGSGTQLSVL.

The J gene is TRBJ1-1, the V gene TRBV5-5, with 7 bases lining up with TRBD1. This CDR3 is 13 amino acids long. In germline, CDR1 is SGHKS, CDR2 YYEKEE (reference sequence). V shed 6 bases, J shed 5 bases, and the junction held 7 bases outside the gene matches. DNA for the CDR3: TGTGCCAGCACCCCGGACAGGCTGACTGAAGCTTTCTTT. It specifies CASTPDRLTEAFF.

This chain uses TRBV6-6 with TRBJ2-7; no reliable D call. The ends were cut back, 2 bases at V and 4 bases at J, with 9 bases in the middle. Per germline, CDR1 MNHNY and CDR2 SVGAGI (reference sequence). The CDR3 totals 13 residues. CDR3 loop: CASSYAEWYEQYF. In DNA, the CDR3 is TGTGCCAGCAGTTACGCGGAGTGGTACGAGCAGTACTTC.

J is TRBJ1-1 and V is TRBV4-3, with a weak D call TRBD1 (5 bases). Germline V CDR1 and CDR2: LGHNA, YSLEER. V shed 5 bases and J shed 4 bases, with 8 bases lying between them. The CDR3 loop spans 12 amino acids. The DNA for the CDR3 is TGCGCCAGCAGCAAGGGGCCCACTGAAGCTTTCTTT. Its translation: CASSKGPTEAFF.

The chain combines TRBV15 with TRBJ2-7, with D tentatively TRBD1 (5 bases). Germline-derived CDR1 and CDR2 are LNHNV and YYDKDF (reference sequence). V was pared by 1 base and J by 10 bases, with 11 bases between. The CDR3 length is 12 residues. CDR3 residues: CATSRGPTDQYF. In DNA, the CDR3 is TGTGCCACCAGCAGAGGCCCGACAGACCAGTACTTC. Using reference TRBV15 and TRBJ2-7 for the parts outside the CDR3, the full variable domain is DAMVIQNPRYQVTQFGKPVTLSCSQTLNHNVMYWYQQKSSQAPKLLFHYYDKDFNNEADTPDNFQSRRPNTSFCFLDIRSPGLGDTAMYLCATSRGPTDQYFGPGTRLTVT.

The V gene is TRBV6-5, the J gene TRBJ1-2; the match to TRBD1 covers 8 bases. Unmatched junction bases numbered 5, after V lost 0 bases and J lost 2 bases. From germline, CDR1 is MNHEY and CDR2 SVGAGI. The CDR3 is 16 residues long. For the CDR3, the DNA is TGTGCCAGCAGTTACTCGAGTGGACAGGGCAACTATGGCTACACCTTC. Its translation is CASSYSSGQGNYGYTF.

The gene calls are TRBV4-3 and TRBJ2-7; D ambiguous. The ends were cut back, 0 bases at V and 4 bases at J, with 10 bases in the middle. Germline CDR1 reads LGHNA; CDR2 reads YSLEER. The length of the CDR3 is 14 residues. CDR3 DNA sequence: TGCGCCAGCAGCCAAGATATCGGAGATTACGAGCAGTACTTC. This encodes CASSQDIGDYEQYF.

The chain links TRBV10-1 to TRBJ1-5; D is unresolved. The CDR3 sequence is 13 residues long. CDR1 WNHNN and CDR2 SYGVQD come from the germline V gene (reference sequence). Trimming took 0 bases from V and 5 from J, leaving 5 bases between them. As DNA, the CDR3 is TGCGCCAGCAGTGAGTCGTTATATCAGCCCCAGCATTTT. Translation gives CASSESLYQPQHF.

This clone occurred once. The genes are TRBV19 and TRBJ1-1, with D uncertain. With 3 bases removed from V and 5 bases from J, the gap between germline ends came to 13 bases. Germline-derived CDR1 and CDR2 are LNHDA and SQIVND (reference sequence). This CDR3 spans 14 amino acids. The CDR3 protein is CASSISRVETEAFF. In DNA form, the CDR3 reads TGTGCCAGTAGTATCTCACGGGTGGAGACTGAAGCTTTCTTT. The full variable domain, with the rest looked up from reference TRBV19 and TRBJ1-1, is DGGITQSPKYLFRKEGQNVTLSCEQNLNHDAMYWYRQDPGQGLRLIYYSQIVNDFQKGDIAEGYSVSREKKESFPLTVTSAQKNPTAFYLCASSISRVETEAFFGQGTRLTVV.

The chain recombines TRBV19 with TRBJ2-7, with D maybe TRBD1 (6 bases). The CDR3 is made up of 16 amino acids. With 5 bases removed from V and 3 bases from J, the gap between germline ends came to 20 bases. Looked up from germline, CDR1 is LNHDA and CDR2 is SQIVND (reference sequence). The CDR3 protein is CASSAQGPRGFYEQYF. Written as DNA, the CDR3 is TGTGCCAGTAGTGCTCAGGGGCCGCGAGGCTTCTACGAGCAGTACTTC. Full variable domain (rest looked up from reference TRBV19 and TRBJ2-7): DGGITQSPKYLFRKEGQNVTLSCEQNLNHDAMYWYRQDPGQGLRLIYYSQIVNDFQKGDIAEGYSVSREKKESFPLTVTSAQKNPTAFYLCASSAQGPRGFYEQYFGPGTRLTVT.

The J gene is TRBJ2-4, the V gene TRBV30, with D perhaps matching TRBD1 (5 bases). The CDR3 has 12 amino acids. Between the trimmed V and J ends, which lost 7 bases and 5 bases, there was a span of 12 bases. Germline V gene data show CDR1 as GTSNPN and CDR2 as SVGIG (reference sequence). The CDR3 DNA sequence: TGTGCCTTTGGGGCAGACGAAAACATTCAGTACTTC. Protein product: CAFGADENIQYF.

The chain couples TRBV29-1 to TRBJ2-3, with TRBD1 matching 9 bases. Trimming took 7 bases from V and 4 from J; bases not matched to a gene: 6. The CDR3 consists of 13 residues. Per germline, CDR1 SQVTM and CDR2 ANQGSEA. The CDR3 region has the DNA TGCAGCGGGGGACAGGGCGACGCAGATACGCAGTATTTT. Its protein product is CSGGQGDADTQYF.

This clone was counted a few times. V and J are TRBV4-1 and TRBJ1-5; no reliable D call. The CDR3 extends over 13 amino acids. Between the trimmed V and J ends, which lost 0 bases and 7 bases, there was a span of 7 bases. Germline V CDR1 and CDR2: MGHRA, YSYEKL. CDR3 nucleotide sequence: TGCGCCAGCAGCCAAGAGAGGGCCCAGCCCCAGCATTTT. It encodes CASSQERAQPQHF.